This T cell receptor (beta chain) was recorded in a study of OX40 agonist ivuxolimab in advanced cancers. The table came from immunoSEQ multiplex PCR; TCRdb's copy has only in-frame clones and leaves some out. Of some 70,000 clones listed, around 83% are singletons. The CDR3 is 17 amino acids. Germline V gene sequence: CDR1 MGHRA, CDR2 YSYEKL. Trimming cost V 0 bases and J 11 bases; bases outside gene matches: 14. Specimen: CD4+ or CD8+ T cells sorted from blood, collected in a trial of the OX40 agonist ivuxolimab. This chain connects TRBV4-1 to TRBJ1-5, with 9 bases aligning to TRBD1. This TCR derives from an adult with an advanced solid tumor such as melanoma, head and neck, liver or kidney cancer. CDR3 sequence (DNA): TGCGCCAGCAGCCAAGAAGGGACAGGGCGAAACACTAGGACCCAGCATTTT. Encoded protein: CASSQEGTGRNTRTQHF.